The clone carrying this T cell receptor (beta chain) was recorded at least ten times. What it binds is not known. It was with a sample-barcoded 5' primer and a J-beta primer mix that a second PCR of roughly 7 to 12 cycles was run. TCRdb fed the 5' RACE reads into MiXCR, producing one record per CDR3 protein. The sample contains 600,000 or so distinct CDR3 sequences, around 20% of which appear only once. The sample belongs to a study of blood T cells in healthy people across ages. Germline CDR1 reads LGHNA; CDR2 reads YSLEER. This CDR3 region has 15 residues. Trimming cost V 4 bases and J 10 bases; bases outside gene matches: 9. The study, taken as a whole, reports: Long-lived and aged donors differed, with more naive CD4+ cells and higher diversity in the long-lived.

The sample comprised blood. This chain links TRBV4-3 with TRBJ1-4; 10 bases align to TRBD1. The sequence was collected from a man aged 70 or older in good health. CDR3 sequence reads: CASSPGQGIVRKLFF. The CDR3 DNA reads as TGCGCCAGCAGCCCGGGACAGGGGATCGTACGAAAACTGTTTTTT.